The clone carrying this T cell receptor (beta chain) was detected a few times. What it binds is unknown. CDR1 SGDLS and CDR2 YYNGEE come from the germline V gene. CDR3 length equals 15 residues. V was pared by 3 bases and J by 1 base, with 2 bases of the junction left unmatched. Reverse transcribing all isolated RNA meant expressed TCRB transcripts were sequenced. Profiling relied on immunoSEQ multiplex PCR, and the TCRdb table lists in-frame clones only, not all of them. This sample has hundreds of thousands of clones, with more than 12% found just once. The data were taken from a study of beta chain features in type 1 diabetes. Study results and limitations: All four CD4+ subsets from Type 1 diabetes patients carried moderately but significantly shorter TCRB CDR3s.

A heparinised blood draw that averaged about 110 mL was obtained once from each donor. This sequence originates from a man between 18 and 35 years old with type 1 diabetes. Material: naive CD4+ T cells from blood. The chain carries TRBV9 and TRBJ2-5, with 11 bases identical to TRBD2. This CDR3 reads CASSGTSGFQETQYF. The CDR3 DNA reads as TGTGCCAGCAGCGGGACTAGCGGGTTCCAAGAGACCCAGTACTTC.